This T cell receptor beta chain was sequenced for a study of OX40 agonist ivuxolimab in advanced cancers. Study-wide context: In this trial design, patients received ivuxolimab intravenously at 0.01 to 10 mg/kg every 2 weeks. Dose-escalation patients had hepatocellular carcinoma, melanoma, renal cell or head and neck cancer. Having had anti-PD-1, anti-PD-L1 or anti-CTLA-4 therapy before was allowed, and about 42% had some. Partial responses occurred in three patients (one hepatocellular carcinoma, two cutaneous melanoma).

Libraries were prepared by immunoSEQ multiplex PCR; TCRdb keeps only in-frame clonotypes and omits some of them. In the table there are over 85,000 clones, roughly 85% of which are singletons. Germline assignment: CDR1 SGHRS and CDR2 YFSETQ. This CDR3 is 14 amino acids long. The V segment lost 2 bases and the J segment 5 bases; nucleotides outside the gene matches: 2. This clone was observed once. The chain has TRBV5-1 and TRBJ2-7; TRBD1 agrees at 12 bases. This receptor was obtained from an adult with an advanced solid tumor such as melanoma, head and neck, liver or kidney cancer. The sample consisted of CD4+ or CD8+ T cells sorted from blood, taken in a trial of the OX40 agonist ivuxolimab. For the CDR3, the DNA is TGCGCCAGCAGCTTAGGGACAGGGGGCAACGAGCAGTACTTC. Protein: CASSLGTGGNEQYF.